One and the same sample provided the 15 T cell receptor beta chains below, sequenced in a study of T-cell reconstitution after alpha-beta-depleted transplantation in children. Preparation of the TCRbeta library was carried out with unique molecular identifiers. From the PCR reads, TCRdb called clonotypes with MiXCR, one entry per CDR3 protein. Among fewer than 700,000 distinct CDR3 sequences, under 15% were seen once, and the ten largest hold about 2%. The sample here was PBMCs, mostly from graft donor cells, taken 360 days after TCRalphabeta/CD19-depleted stem cell transplant. The receptors were gathered from a male patient younger than 18 who had a stem cell transplant for acute myeloid leukemia, so the T cells may come from the graft donor.

A few counts support this clonotype. V and J are TRBV6-1 and TRBJ2-3, with TRBD2 matching over 15 bases. Unmatched junction bases numbered 8, after V lost 6 bases and J lost 4 bases. This CDR3 has 17 residues. CDR1 and CDR2 (germline): MNHNS, SASEGT. The CDR3 nucleotides are TGTGCCAGCAGCAGGGGACTAGCGGGAGGTCTCCCAGATACGCAGTATTTT. It yields the protein CASSRGLAGGLPDTQYF.

This clonotype was seen only a few times. The genes are TRBV6-5 and TRBJ2-7; 10 bases match TRBD2. This CDR3 comprises 17 residues. Trimming took 4 bases from V and 3 from J; bases not matched to a gene: 12. Germline V gene data show CDR1 as MNHEY and CDR2 as SVGAGI. The CDR3 DNA reads TGTGCCAGCAGTTTGGATACAGGGACTAGCGCCGACTACGAGCAGTACTTC. It yields the protein CASSLDTGTSADYEQYF.

Here the CDR3 reads CASSSWTSGGPSYEQYF. CDR3 nucleotides: TGTGCCAGCAGCTCTTGGACTAGCGGGGGCCCCTCCTACGAGCAGTACTTC. The V gene is TRBV7-2, the J gene TRBJ2-7, with TRBD2 matching over 13 bases. In germline, CDR1 is SGHTA, CDR2 FQGNSA. This CDR3 region has 17 residues. Germline trimming cut 4 bases from V and 0 bases from J; bases unmatched to any gene: 6.

This clonotype was recorded many times. The V call is TRBV2, the J call TRBJ1-4, with D possibly being TRBD1 (5 bases). Trimming took off 9 bases at V and 3 bases at J, with 14 bases between the two ends. The CDR3 spans 14 residues. CDR1 and CDR2 (germline): SNHLY, FYNNEI. The CDR3 DNA reads as TGTGCCAGTCGCAGGGAGGAGGCTAATGAAAAACTGTTTTTT. Protein: CASRREEANEKLFF.

The chain employs TRBV5-6 and TRBJ2-1, with D perhaps matching TRBD2 (6 bases). This CDR3 has 17 amino acids. Germline loops: CDR1 SGHDT, CDR2 YYEEEE. V was shortened by 0 bases and J by 0 bases, with 13 bases between the two germline ends. CDR3 in amino acids: CASSLAVAEGSYNEQFF. DNA of the CDR3: TGTGCCAGCAGCTTGGCCGTGGCGGAGGGCTCCTACAATGAGCAGTTCTTC.

Only a few counts were recorded for this clonotype. V and J are TRBV3-1 and TRBJ2-7, with TRBD1 identical over 7 bases. Trimming at V came to 6 bases and at J to 2 bases, leaving 10 bases not matched to a gene. The length of the CDR3 is 15 residues. Germline V gene lookup returns CDR1 LGHDT and CDR2 YNNKEL (reference sequence). The CDR3, as DNA: TGTGCCAGCAGTCGACAGGGTAGGGAAGCCTACGAGCAGTACTTC. Protein: CASSRQGREAYEQYF.

The rearrangement joins TRBV5-1 to TRBJ1-1; D is uncertain. The V end was cut by 0 bases, the J end by 0 bases, with 9 bases between. Germline loops: CDR1 SGHRS, CDR2 YFSETQ. The CDR3 is 15 residues long. The CDR3 is CASSLEPTMNTEAFF. DNA of the CDR3: TGCGCCAGCAGCTTGGAACCCACCATGAACACTGAAGCTTTCTTT.

Many counts were recorded for this clonotype. The rearrangement joins TRBV12-5 to TRBJ2-3; 7 nucleotides match TRBD1. The ends lost 7 bases at V and 2 bases at J; junction bases unmatched: 12. This CDR3 region has 16 residues. In germline, CDR1 is LGHNT, CDR2 FRNRAP. The CDR3 DNA sequence: TGTGCTAGTGCCATGACAGGGAAAGGGAACACAGATACGCAGTATTTT. This translates into CASAMTGKGNTDTQYF.

This chain uses TRBV7-2 with TRBJ1-1; D is unclear. Germline CDR1 is SGHTA and CDR2 is FQGNSA. V was shortened by 1 base and J by 6 bases, with 21 bases between the two germline ends. The CDR3 runs to 17 residues. The CDR3 sequence: CASSLVAGDLVVPEAFF. CDR3 bases: TGTGCCAGCAGCTTAGTGGCAGGCGATTTGGTTGTGCCTGAAGCTTTCTTT.

This sequence joins TRBV4-3 and TRBJ2-1, with TRBD2 matching 7 bases. This CDR3 has 15 amino acids. Germline V lookup: CDR1 LGHNA, CDR2 YSLEER. With V trimmed by 4 bases and J by 5 bases, 8 bases remained unmatched. This chain's CDR3 is CASSPALAEDNEQFF. In DNA form, the CDR3 reads TGCGCCAGCAGCCCAGCTCTAGCGGAGGACAATGAGCAGTTCTTC.

In this sample, this clonotype turned up many times. The chain carries TRBV28 and TRBJ2-3; TRBD2 matches 8 bases. The CDR3 extends over 13 amino acids. Germline-derived CDR1 and CDR2 are MDHEN and SYDVKM. The CDR3 DNA sequence: TGTGGATTGAGGCGGGAGGTCACAGATACGCAGTATTTT. Protein sequence: CGLRREVTDTQYF.

The chain has TRBV6-5 and TRBJ1-2; 7 bases align to TRBD1. This CDR3 comprises 15 residues. V gave up 6 bases and J gave up 5 bases; unmatched junction bases: 12. The V gene's germline CDR1 is MNHEY and CDR2 SVGAGI. CDR3 sequence: CASRLQGGAEYGYTF. Written as DNA, the CDR3 is TGTGCCAGCAGATTACAAGGGGGCGCAGAGTATGGCTACACCTTC.

There are many counts of this clonotype. This rearrangement joins TRBV6-2 or TRBV6-3 to TRBJ2-1; D is unresolved. The CDR3 is made up of 15 amino acids. The germline V gene has CDR1 MNHEY and CDR2 SVGEGT. The germline V and J ends were trimmed by 6 bases and 7 bases, with 19 bases remaining between them. CDR3 protein: CASSLLMWSENEQFF. CDR3 coding DNA: TGTGCCAGCAGCCTTCTTATGTGGTCGGAGAATGAGCAGTTCTTC.

The chain links TRBV3-1 to TRBJ2-5, with 12 positions matching TRBD2. Looked up from germline, CDR1 is LGHDT and CDR2 is YNNKEL (reference sequence). With V trimmed by 4 bases and J by 5 bases, 8 bases remained unmatched. The CDR3 has 16 amino acids. The chain's CDR3 is CASSLFLAGGEETQYF. For the CDR3, the DNA is TGTGCCAGCAGCCTTTTCCTAGCGGGAGGGGAGGAGACCCAGTACTTC.

This clonotype was detected only a few times. This chain uses TRBV10-3 with TRBJ1-5, with 9 bases identical to TRBD1. Germline assignment: CDR1 ENHRY and CDR2 SYGVKD. With 6 bases clipped from V and 7 bases from J, the junction kept 10 bases outside the gene matches. This CDR3 contains 15 residues. Written as DNA, the CDR3 is TGTGCCATCAGCGCCGGACAGGGGATAGGGCAGCCCCAGCATTTT. This translates into CAISAGQGIGQPQHF.